What follows are 10 T cell receptor beta chains derived from one specimen sequenced in a study of Ad26.COV2.S vaccination and SARS-CoV-2 variants. This sample's treatment: about 20 received Ad26.COV2.S at low or high dose, single or two shots; 5 received placebo; per-sample allocation not given. Sampling was done on day 63 after the first vaccine or placebo injection. Assay used: immunoSEQ multiplex PCR; TCRdb lists only in-frame clones, some missing. The sample consists of around 300,000 clones, roughly 90% of them appearing once. The source material was peripheral blood, sampled in a trial of Ad26.COV2.S vaccine versus placebo. The receptors stem from a person aged 18-65 years who received the Ad26.COV2.S COVID-19 vaccine or a placebo.

This chain uses TRBV28 with TRBJ2-5; 10 positions match TRBD1. Losses at the gene ends were 6 bases for V and 5 bases for J; bases not matched to a gene: 12. There are 16 residues in the CDR3. Per the germline V gene, CDR1 is MDHEN and CDR2 is SYDVKM. The CDR3 coding sequence is TGTGCCAGCAGGGAGACGAAGACAGGGGGCGCCGAGACCCAGTACTTC. Translating gives CASRETKTGGAETQYF.

The gene calls are TRBV6-5 and TRBJ2-5; TRBD1 matches at 10 bases. V was clipped by 10 bases and J by 4 bases; unmatched bases: 6. The CDR3 totals 13 residues. The germline V gene encodes CDR1 MNHEY and CDR2 SVGAGI. The CDR3 region has the DNA TGTGCCACTAGGACAGGGGGAAGAGAGACCCAGTACTTC. Translating it yields CATRTGGRETQYF.

The rearrangement joins TRBV9 to TRBJ1-2; 12 positions match TRBD1. The germline V gene has CDR1 SGDLS and CDR2 YYNGEE. J was trimmed by 5 bases and V by 4 bases; bases with no gene match: 12. This CDR3 has 17 amino acids. CDR3 amino acids: CASSLDGGTGGMYGYTF. Written as DNA, the CDR3 is TGTGCCAGCAGCCTAGACGGCGGGACAGGGGGCATGTATGGCTACACCTTC.

The V and J genes are TRBV7-2 and TRBJ2-7; 7 bases agree with TRBD2. Unmatched junction bases numbered 9, after V lost 8 bases and J lost 2 bases. Germline assignment: CDR1 SGHTA and CDR2 FQGNSA. The CDR3 is 14 residues long. In nucleotides, the CDR3 is TGTGCCAGCCATATGGCGGGGGTGGCCTACGAGCAGTACTTC. It translates to CASHMAGVAYEQYF.

This rearrangement joins TRBV7-9 to TRBJ2-5, with 14 bases fitting TRBD2. Per the germline V gene, CDR1 is SEHNR and CDR2 is FQNEAQ (reference sequence). V was pared by 5 bases and J by 4 bases, with 9 bases of the junction left unmatched. This CDR3 has 17 amino acids. This chain's CDR3 is CASSPGLAGATRETQYF. CDR3 coding DNA: TGTGCCAGCAGCCCGGGACTAGCGGGGGCAACAAGAGAGACCCAGTACTTC.

CDR3 nucleotide sequence: TGTGCCAGCTCACCACTATCCTTTGAGGCTAGCGTGAACACTGAAGCTTTCTTT. It specifies CASSPLSFEASVNTEAFF. J is TRBJ1-1 and V is TRBV18; D is undetermined. The germline CDR1 and CDR2 sequences are KGHSH and LQKENI. Trimming removed 1 base at V and 0 bases at J, with 18 bases between. CDR3 length: 18 amino acids. Drawing the rest from reference TRBV18 and TRBJ1-1, the complete variable domain is NAGVMQNPRHLVRRRGQEARLRCSPMKGHSHVYWYRQLPEEGLKFMVYLQKENIIDESGMPKERFSAEFPKEGPSILRIQQVVRGDSAAYFCASSPLSFEASVNTEAFFGQGTRLTVV.

CDR3 amino acids: CAISAGLGNPQYNSPLHF. CDR3 nucleotides: TGTGCCATCAGTGCGGGTTTGGGAAATCCCCAATATAATTCACCCCTCCACTTT. The J gene is TRBJ1-6, the V gene TRBV10-3; D unclear. Trimming shortened V by 4 bases and J by 4 bases, and 20 bases separated the two germline ends. The CDR3 loop spans 18 amino acids. Germline CDR1 ENHRY, CDR2 SYGVKD.

Here the CDR3 DNA reads TGTGCCAGCAGCTTGTCACTAGCGAACACAGATACGCAGTATTTT. Amino acid sequence: CASSLSLANTDTQYF. The rearrangement links TRBV7-8 to TRBJ2-3, with 7 bases lining up with TRBD2. The CDR3 sequence is 15 residues long. The trim removed 3 bases at V and 2 bases at J, leaving 5 bases unmatched. Germline V gene lookup returns CDR1 SGHVS and CDR2 FQNEAQ. The full variable domain, completed using reference TRBV7-8 and TRBJ2-3, is GAGVSQSPRYKVAKRGQDVALRCDPISGHVSLFWYQQALGQGPEFLTYFQNEAQLDKSGLPSDRFFAERPEGSVSTLKIQRTQQEDSAVYLCASSLSLANTDTQYFGPGTRLTVL.

This rearrangement joins TRBV5-4 to TRBJ2-1, with TRBD2 as a possible D gene (5 bases). V lost 7 bases and J 1 base, leaving 15 bases between the germline ends. CDR3 size: 15 residues. CDR1 is SGHNT and CDR2 is YYREEE in the germline V gene (reference sequence). The CDR3 spells CASYPSPRSYNEQFF. The CDR3 coding sequence is TGTGCCAGCTATCCTAGCCCAAGGTCCTACAATGAGCAGTTCTTC.

This clone was observed once. The chain recombines TRBV2 with TRBJ2-3, with 10 bases matching TRBD1. From germline, CDR1 is SNHLY and CDR2 FYNNEI. Trimming took 6 bases from V and 4 from J; bases not matched to a gene: 4. This CDR3 has 14 residues. As DNA, the CDR3 is TGTGCCAGCAGAACGACAGGGGGCGCAGATACGCAGTATTTT. The encoded protein is CASRTTGGADTQYF.